Below are 11 T cell receptor beta chains sequenced from a single sample in a study of metastatic and nonmetastatic thyroid tumors (dated by TCRdb to the early 2020s). None of the patients had been given any treatment before thyroid surgery. Libraries came from PCR. Sequenced using an Illumina HiSeq 4000. TCRdb reprocessing: public reads trimmed at Q25 with fastp, clones called with MiXCR, in-frame beta chains kept. This sample comprises over 20,000 clones, about 28% of them detected only once. The ten biggest clones cover approximately 14% of the sample. Sequencing used tumor tissue. The receptors derive from a male donor with papillary thyroid cancer or a benign thyroid nodule (not recorded which). Some clones in this sample may be carry-over from other donors' samples.

This clone has ten or more counts. The V and J genes are TRBV19 and TRBJ1-3; D perhaps matches TRBD1 (5 bases). CDR1 LNHDA and CDR2 SQIVND come from the germline V gene (reference sequence). V lost 9 bases and J lost 0, with 12 bases in between. The CDR3 has 14 amino acids. The CDR3 DNA sequence: TGTGCCAGGAGCCGGGGGAGCTCTGGAAACACCATATATTTT. Translating gives CARSRGSSGNTIYF. The full variable domain, rest sourced from reference TRBV19 and TRBJ1-3, is DGGITQSPKYLFRKEGQNVTLSCEQNLNHDAMYWYRQDPGQGLRLIYYSQIVNDFQKGDIAEGYSVSREKKESFPLTVTSAQKNPTAFYLCARSRGSSGNTIYFGEGSWLTVV.

A few counts support this clone. A read error may be the cause here, since a much bigger clone is one base away. The chain uses TRBV9 and TRBJ2-5; D gene ambiguous. Looked up from germline, CDR1 is SGDLS and CDR2 is YYNGEE. CDR3 size: 14 residues. CDR3 bases: TGTGCCAGCAGCGTAGATTTGAAACAAGAGGCCCAGTACTTC. Its translation: CASSVDLKQEAQYF.

This clone was detected ten times or more. The chain uses TRBV3-1 and TRBJ2-2; TRBD1 aligns across 8 bases. V trimming: 5 bases; J trimming: 2 bases; junction bases outside the gene matches: 7. Germline CDR1 LGHDT, CDR2 YNNKEL (reference sequence). The CDR3 is 16 residues long. CDR3 in amino acids: CASSSQGTGNTGELFF. CDR3 DNA: TGTGCCAGCAGCTCGCAGGGGACAGGTAACACCGGGGAGCTGTTTTTT.

This clone was picked up a small number of times. The chain links TRBV27 to TRBJ2-7, with a weak D call TRBD1 (6 bases). This CDR3 region has 14 residues. V gave up 5 bases and J gave up 1 base, with 12 bases separating them. The germline CDR1 and CDR2 sequences are MNHEY and SMNVEV (reference sequence). The CDR3 nucleotides are TGTGCCAGCAGTCTCCGGGACACTTCCTACGAGCAGTACTTC. Residues: CASSLRDTSYEQYF.

This chain joins TRBV28 and TRBJ1-2; no firm D call. From germline, CDR1 is MDHEN and CDR2 SYDVKM. V was clipped by 3 bases and J by 5 bases, with 10 bases between them. The CDR3 sequence is 13 residues long. This CDR3 reads CASSLRQLYGYTF. In DNA form, the CDR3 reads TGTGCCAGCAGTTTGCGGCAGCTATATGGCTACACCTTC.

This clone appeared a few times. The J gene is TRBJ1-1, the V gene TRBV6-1, with 7 bases identical to TRBD1. CDR3 length: 15 residues. Germline V gene data show CDR1 as MNHNS and CDR2 as SASEGT. Unmatched junction bases numbered 6, after V lost 2 bases and J lost 3 bases. The CDR3: CASSEFGTEYTEAFF. The CDR3 DNA reads TGTGCCAGCAGTGAATTTGGGACAGAGTACACTGAAGCTTTCTTT.

The chain has TRBV20-1 and TRBJ2-1; 8 bases agree with TRBD2. Germline CDR1 and CDR2: DFQATT and SNEGSKA (reference sequence). The CDR3 contains 13 residues. J lost 8 bases, V lost 5 bases, and 8 bases had no gene match. CDR3 DNA: TGCAGTGCTCCGGGGGGACTAGTCCATGAGCAGTTCTTC. It translates to CSAPGGLVHEQFF.

For the CDR3, the DNA is TGTGCCACCAGCAGAGAACTAGCGGGCGCCCCAAATGAGCAGTTCTTC. It encodes CATSRELAGAPNEQFF. This chain links TRBV15 with TRBJ2-1; 9 bases map to TRBD2. J gave up 7 bases and V 0 bases, and 7 bases lay outside the gene matches. Germline V CDR1 and CDR2: LNHNV, YYDKDF (reference sequence). The CDR3 consists of 16 residues.

The chain links TRBV19 to TRBJ1-5; no clear D. This CDR3 is 15 amino acids long. Germline CDR1 reads LNHDA; CDR2 reads SQIVND (reference sequence). The germline V and J ends were trimmed by 1 base and 2 bases, with 9 bases remaining between them. The CDR3 DNA follows: TGTGCCAGTAGTATAGGGAGGAGCGGCAATCAGCCCCAGCATTTT. It encodes CASSIGRSGNQPQHF.

Judged by abundance, this clone is medium-sized. This chain uses TRBV6-1 with TRBJ2-1, with D possibly matching TRBD1 (5 bases). CDR1 MNHNS and CDR2 SASEGT come from the germline V gene. This CDR3 contains 14 residues. The V end lost 6 bases, the J end lost 5 bases, and 14 bases lay between the germline ends. CDR3 loop: CASRDNYRDNEQFF. Written as DNA, the CDR3 is TGTGCCAGCAGGGACAACTACCGGGACAATGAGCAGTTCTTC.

The rearrangement joins TRBV18 to TRBJ2-1; TRBD2 might be the D (6 bases). Trimming shortened V by 2 bases and J by 0 bases, and 17 bases separated the two germline ends. This CDR3 is 18 amino acids long. CDR1 is KGHSH and CDR2 is LQKENI in the germline V gene. CDR3 in DNA: TGTGCCAGCTCACCAGCAGAAGGGGACTTGCGCTCCTACAATGAGCAGTTCTTC. It codes for CASSPAEGDLRSYNEQFF.